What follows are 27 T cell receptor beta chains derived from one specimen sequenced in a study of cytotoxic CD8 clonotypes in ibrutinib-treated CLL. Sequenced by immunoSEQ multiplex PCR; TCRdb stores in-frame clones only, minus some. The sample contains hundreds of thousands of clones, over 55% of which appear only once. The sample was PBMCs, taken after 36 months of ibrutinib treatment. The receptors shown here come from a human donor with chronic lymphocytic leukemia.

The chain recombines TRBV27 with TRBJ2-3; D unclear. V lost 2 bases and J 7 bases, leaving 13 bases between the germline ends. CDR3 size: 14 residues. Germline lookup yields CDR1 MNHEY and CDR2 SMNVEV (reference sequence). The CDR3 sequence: CASSLRQVGYTQYF. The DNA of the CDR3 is TGTGCCAGCAGTTTACGCCAGGTCGGATATACGCAGTATTTT.

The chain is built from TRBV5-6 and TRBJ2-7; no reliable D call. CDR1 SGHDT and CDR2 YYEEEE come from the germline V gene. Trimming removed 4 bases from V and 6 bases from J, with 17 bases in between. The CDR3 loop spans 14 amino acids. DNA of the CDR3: TGTGCCAGCAGCCCTCTGGATGTGGAAGGCGAGCAGTACTTC. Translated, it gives CASSPLDVEGEQYF.

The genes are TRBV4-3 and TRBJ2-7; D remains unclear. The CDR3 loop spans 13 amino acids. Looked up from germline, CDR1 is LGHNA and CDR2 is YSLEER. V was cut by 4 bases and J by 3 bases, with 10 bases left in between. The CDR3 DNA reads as TGCGCCAGCAGCCGCACAGTTTTCTACGAGCAGTACTTC. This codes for CASSRTVFYEQYF.

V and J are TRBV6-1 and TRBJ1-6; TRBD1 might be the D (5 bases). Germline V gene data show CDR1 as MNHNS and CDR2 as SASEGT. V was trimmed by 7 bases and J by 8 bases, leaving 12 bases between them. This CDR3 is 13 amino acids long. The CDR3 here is CASIRDWDSPLHF. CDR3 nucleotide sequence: TGTGCCAGCATCCGGGACTGGGATTCACCCCTCCACTTT.

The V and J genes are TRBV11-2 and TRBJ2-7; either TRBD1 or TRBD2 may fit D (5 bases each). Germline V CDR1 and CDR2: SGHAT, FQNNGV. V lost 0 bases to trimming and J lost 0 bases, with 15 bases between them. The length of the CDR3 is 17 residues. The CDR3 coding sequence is TGTGCCAGCAGCTTAGATTCCGGGACCTCCAGCTCCTACGAGCAGTACTTC. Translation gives CASSLDSGTSSSYEQYF.

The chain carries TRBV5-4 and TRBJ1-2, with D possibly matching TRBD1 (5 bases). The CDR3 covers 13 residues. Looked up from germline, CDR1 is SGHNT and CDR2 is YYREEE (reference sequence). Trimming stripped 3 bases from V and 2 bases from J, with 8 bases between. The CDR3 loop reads CASSWRQNYGYTF. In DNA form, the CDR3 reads TGTGCCAGCAGCTGGAGACAGAACTATGGCTACACCTTC.

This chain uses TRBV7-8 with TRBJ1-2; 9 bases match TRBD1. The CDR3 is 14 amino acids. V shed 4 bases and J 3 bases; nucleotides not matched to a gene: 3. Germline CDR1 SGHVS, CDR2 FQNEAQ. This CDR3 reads CASSYRGPYYGYTF. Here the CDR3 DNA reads TGTGCCAGCAGCTACAGGGGGCCCTACTATGGCTACACCTTC.

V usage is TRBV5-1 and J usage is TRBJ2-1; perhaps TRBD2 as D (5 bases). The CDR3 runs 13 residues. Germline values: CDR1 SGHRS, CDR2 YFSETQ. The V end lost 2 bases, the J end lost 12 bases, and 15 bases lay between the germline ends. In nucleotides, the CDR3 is TGCGCCAGCAGCTTAACGGGGTTTGTGGGGCAGTTCTTC. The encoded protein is CASSLTGFVGQFF. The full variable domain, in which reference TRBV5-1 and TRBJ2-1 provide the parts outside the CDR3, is KAGVTQTPRYLIKTRGQQVTLSCSPISGHRSVSWYQQTPGQGLQFLFEYFSETQRNKGNFPGRFSGRQFSNSRSEMNVSTLELGDSALYLCASSLTGFVGQFFGPGTRLTVL.

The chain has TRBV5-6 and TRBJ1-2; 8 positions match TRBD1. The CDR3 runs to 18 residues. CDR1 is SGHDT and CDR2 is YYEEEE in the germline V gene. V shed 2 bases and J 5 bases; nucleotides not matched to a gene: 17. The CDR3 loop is CASSFQGAPSHLLYGYTF. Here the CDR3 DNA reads TGTGCCAGCAGCTTCCAGGGGGCCCCCTCCCACCTGCTGTATGGCTACACCTTC.

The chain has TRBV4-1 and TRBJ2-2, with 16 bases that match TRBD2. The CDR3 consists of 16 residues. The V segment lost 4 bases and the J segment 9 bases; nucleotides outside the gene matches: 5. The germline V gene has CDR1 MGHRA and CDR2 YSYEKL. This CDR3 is CASSLGTSGRARELFF. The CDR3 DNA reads TGCGCCAGCAGCCTAGGGACTAGCGGGAGGGCCCGGGAGCTGTTTTTT.

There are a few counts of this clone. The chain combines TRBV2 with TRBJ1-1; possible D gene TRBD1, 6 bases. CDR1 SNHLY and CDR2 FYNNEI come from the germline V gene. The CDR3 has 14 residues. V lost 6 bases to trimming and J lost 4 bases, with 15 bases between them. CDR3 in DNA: TGTGCCAGCAGACGCCTTACAGGGCCCACTGAAGCTTTCTTT. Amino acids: CASRRLTGPTEAFF.

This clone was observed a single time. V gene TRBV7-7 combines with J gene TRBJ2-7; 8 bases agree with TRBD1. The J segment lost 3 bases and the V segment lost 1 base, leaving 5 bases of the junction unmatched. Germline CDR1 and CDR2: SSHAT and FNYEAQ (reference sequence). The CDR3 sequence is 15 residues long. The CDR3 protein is CASSLGPGGVYEQYF. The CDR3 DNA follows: TGTGCCAGCAGCTTAGGTCCAGGGGGCGTCTACGAGCAGTACTTC.

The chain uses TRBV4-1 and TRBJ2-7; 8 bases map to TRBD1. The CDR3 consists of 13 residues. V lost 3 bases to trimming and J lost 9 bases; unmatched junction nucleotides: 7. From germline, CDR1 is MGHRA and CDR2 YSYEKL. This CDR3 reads CASSHGQGKGQYF. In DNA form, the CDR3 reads TGCGCCAGCAGCCACGGACAGGGAAAAGGGCAGTACTTC.

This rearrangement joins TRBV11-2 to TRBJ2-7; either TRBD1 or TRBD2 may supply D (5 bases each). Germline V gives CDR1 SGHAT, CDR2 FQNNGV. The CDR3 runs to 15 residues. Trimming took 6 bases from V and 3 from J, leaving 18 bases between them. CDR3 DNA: TGTGCCAGCAGACAGGAGGCAGGTAGTCTCTACGAGCAGTACTTC. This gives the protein CASRQEAGSLYEQYF.

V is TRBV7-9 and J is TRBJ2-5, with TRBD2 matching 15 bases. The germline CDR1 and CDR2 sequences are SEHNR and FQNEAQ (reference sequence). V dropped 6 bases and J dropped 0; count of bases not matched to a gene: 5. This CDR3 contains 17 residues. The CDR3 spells CASSPGTSGGYQETQYF. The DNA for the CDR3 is TGTGCCAGCAGTCCCGGGACTAGCGGGGGGTACCAAGAGACCCAGTACTTC. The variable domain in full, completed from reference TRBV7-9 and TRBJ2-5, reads DTGVSQNPRHKITKRGQNVTFRCDPISEHNRLYWYRQTLGQGPEFLTYFQNEAQLEKSRLLSDRFSAERPKGSFSTLEIQRTEQGDSAMYLCASSPGTSGGYQETQYFGPGTRLLVL.

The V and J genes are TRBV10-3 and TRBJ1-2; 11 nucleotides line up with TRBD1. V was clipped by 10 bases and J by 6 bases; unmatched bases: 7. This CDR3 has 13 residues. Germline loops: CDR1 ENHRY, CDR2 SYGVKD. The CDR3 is CATRTGGSDGYTF. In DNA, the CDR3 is TGTGCCACCAGGACAGGGGGCTCGGATGGCTACACCTTC.

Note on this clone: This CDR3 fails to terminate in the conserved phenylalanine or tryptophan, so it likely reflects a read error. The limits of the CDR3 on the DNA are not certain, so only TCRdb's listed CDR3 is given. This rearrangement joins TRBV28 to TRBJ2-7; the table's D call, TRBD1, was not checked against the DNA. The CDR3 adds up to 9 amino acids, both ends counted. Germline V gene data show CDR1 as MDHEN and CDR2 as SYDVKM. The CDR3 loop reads CASSPVRQG.

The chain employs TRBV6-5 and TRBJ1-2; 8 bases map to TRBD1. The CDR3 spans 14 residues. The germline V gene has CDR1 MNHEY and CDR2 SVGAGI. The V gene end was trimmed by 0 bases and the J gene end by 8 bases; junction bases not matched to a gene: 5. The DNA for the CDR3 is TGTGCCAGCAGTTACTCGACAGGGGCAAGGGGCTACACCTTC. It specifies CASSYSTGARGYTF.

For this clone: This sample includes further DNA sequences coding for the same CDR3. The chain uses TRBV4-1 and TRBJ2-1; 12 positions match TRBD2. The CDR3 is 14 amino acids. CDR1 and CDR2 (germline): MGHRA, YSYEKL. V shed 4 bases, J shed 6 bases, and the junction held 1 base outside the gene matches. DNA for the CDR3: TGCGCCAGCAGCCCGGGACTAGCGGGCAATGAGCAGTTCTTC. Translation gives CASSPGLAGNEQFF.

The CDR3 is CASSLEGRSSYEQYF. CDR3 coding DNA: TGTGCCAGCAGTCTGGAGGGCCGGAGCTCCTACGAGCAGTACTTC. The chain combines TRBV2 with TRBJ2-7; the D gene is possibly TRBD2 (6 bases). The germline V gene encodes CDR1 SNHLY and CDR2 FYNNEI. The CDR3 sequence is 15 residues long. V was cut by 5 bases and J by 0 bases, with 14 bases left in between.

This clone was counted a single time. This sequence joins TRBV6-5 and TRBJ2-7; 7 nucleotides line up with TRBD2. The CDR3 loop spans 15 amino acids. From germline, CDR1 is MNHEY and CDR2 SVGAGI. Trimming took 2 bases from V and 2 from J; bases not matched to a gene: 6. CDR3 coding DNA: TGTGCCAGCAGTTACGGGGAGCGGGGTCCCTACGAGCAGTACTTC. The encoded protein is CASSYGERGPYEQYF.

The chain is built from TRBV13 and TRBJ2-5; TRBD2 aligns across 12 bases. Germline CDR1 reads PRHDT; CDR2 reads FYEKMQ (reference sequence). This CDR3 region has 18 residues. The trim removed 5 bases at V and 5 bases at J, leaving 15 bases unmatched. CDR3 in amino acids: CASSPKGLAGPKGETQYF. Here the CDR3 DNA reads TGTGCCAGCAGCCCCAAGGGACTAGCGGGCCCAAAGGGGGAGACCCAGTACTTC.

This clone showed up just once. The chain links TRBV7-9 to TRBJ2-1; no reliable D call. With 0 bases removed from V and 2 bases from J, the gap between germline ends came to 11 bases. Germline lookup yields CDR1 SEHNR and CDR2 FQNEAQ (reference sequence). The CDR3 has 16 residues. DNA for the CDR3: TGTGCCAGCAGCTTAGCGCGAACAGAGCCCTACAATGAGCAGTTCTTC. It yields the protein CASSLARTEPYNEQFF.

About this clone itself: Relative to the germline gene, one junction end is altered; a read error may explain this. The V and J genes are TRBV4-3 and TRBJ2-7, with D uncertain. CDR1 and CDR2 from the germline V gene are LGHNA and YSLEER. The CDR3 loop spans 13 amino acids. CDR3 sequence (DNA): TGCGCCAGCAGGAACACGAACTCCAACGAGCAGTACTTC. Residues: CASRNTNSNEQYF.

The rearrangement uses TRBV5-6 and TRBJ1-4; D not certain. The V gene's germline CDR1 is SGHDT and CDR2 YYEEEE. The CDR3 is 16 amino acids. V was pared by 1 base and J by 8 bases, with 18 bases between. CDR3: CASSLLQLGSAEKLFF. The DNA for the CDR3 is TGTGCCAGCAGCTTGTTGCAATTGGGTTCGGCCGAAAAACTGTTTTTT.

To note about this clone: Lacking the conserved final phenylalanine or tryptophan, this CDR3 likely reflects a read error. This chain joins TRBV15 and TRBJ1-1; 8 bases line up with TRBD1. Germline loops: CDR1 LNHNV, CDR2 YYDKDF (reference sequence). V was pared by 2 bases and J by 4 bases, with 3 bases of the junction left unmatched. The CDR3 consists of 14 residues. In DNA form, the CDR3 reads TGTGCCACCAGCAGACTCGACAGGGGCACTGAAGCTTTCCTT. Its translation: CATSRLDRGTEAFL.

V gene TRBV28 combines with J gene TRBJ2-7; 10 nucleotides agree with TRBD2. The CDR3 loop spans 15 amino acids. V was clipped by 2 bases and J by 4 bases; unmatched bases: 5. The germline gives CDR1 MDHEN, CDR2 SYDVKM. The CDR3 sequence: CASSLRLAGAYEQYF. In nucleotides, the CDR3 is TGTGCCAGCAGTTTAAGGCTAGCGGGAGCGTACGAGCAGTACTTC.